These T cell receptor beta chains were read from a single sample in a study of vaccination and CD4 T cells after COVID-19. Via MiXCR, TCRdb re-called the PCR reads, giving one row per CDR3 protein. The data show about 7,800 distinct CDR3 sequences, about 61% seen once. Which antigens these TCRs recognize remains unknown. Sequenced sample: CD4+ T cells from blood, cultured in vitro. The receptors were sampled from a human donor who had recovered from COVID-19. Each CDR3 is given with its conserved first and last residue. A D gene is named only where the DNA matches it firmly. For some rows the clone size is stated as once, few or many, or as a class when expanded; others skip it.

CDR3 protein,CDR3 DNA,D gene,J gene,V gene,clone size
CASSRTGGTYEQYF,TGTGCCAGCAGCCGGACAGGGGGCACCTACGAGCAGTACTTC,TRBD1,TRBJ2-7,TRBV28,.
CASSLYGMANEKLFF,TGTGCCAGCAGTTTATACGGGATGGCTAATGAAAAACTGTTTTTT,.,TRBJ1-4,TRBV27,few
CASSQEPPQGIGSYNEQFF,TGCGCCAGCAGCCAAGAACCCCCACAGGGGATCGGCTCCTACAATGAGCAGTTCTTC,TRBD1,TRBJ2-1,TRBV4-3,.
CSTDVGLAGLNEQFF,TGCAGTACAGATGTCGGACTAGCGGGCTTAAATGAGCAGTTCTTC,TRBD2,TRBJ2-1,TRBV20-1,once
CASRGQPYGYTF,TGTGCCAGCAGGGGACAGCCCTATGGCTACACCTTC,TRBD1,TRBJ1-2,TRBV27,.
CASSSTGWQPQHF,TGTGCCAGCAGCTCGACAGGTTGGCAGCCCCAGCATTTT,.,TRBJ1-5,TRBV7-8,.
CASTPTRTSGGTDTQYF,TGTGCCAGCACCCCTACCCGGACTAGCGGGGGGACAGATACGCAGTATTTT,TRBD2,TRBJ2-3,TRBV2,few
CASSPPRGQNSPLHF,TGTGCCAGCAGCCCTCCGCGGGGGCAGAATTCACCCCTCCACTTT,.,TRBJ1-6,TRBV6-1,.
CATSDSQRGGTDTQYF,TGTGCCACCAGTGACTCCCAGCGGGGGGGCACAGATACGCAGTATTTT,TRBD2,TRBJ2-3,TRBV24-1,once
CASSKLDSPAANYGYTF,TGTGCCAGCAGTAAGCTGGACAGTCCCGCCGCTAACTATGGCTACACCTTC,.,TRBJ1-2,TRBV28,.
CASNGQGVNEQFF,TGTGCCAGCAACGGACAGGGTGTGAATGAGCAGTTCTTC,TRBD1,TRBJ2-1,TRBV2,.